Below are 7 T cell receptor beta chains sequenced from a single sample in a study of T cell responses to AZD1222 COVID-19 vaccine. Generated by immunoSEQ multiplex PCR, the TCRdb table keeps only in-frame clones and is missing some. The table includes 150,000 or so clones, 90% detected once. Sequenced here: peripheral blood, sampled on day 0 of AZD1222 vaccination. The receptors were gathered from an adult in good health.

The chain uses TRBV5-1 and TRBJ2-7; D possibly matches TRBD1 or TRBD2 (5 bases each). Germline loops: CDR1 SGHRS, CDR2 YFSETQ. CDR3 length: 15 amino acids. Trimming took 4 bases from V and 1 from J, leaving 15 bases between them. The CDR3 sequence is CASSREGSGSYEQYF. The CDR3 DNA is TGCGCCAGCAGCCGCGAGGGGTCGGGTTCCTACGAGCAGTACTTC.

The genes are TRBV27 and TRBJ2-3; 8 nucleotides match TRBD1. The V gene's germline CDR1 is MNHEY and CDR2 SMNVEV (reference sequence). V trimming: 3 bases; J trimming: 7 bases; junction bases outside the gene matches: 9. This CDR3 is built from 15 residues. As DNA, the CDR3 is TGTGCCAGCAGTTTCCGCGGACAGGGACAACATACGCAGTATTTT. It is translated as CASSFRGQGQHTQYF.

The gene calls are TRBV28 and TRBJ2-3, with D perhaps TRBD2 (5 bases). Per the germline V gene, CDR1 is MDHEN and CDR2 is SYDVKM. The germline V and J ends were trimmed by 7 bases and 1 base, with 6 bases remaining between them. CDR3 length equals 12 residues. Here the CDR3 reads CASTGGTDTQYF. The CDR3 DNA is TGTGCCAGCACCGGGGGCACAGATACGCAGTATTTT. Using reference TRBV28 and TRBJ2-3 for the parts outside the CDR3, the full variable domain is DVKVTQSSRYLVKRTGEKVFLECVQDMDHENMFWYRQDPGLGLRLIYFSYDVKMKEKGDIPEGYSVSREKKERFSLILESASTNQTSMYLCASTGGTDTQYFGPGTRLTVL.

V gene TRBV12-3 or TRBV12-4 combines with J gene TRBJ2-7, with D perhaps matching TRBD2 (6 bases). V was shortened by 6 bases and J by 6 bases, with 12 bases between the two germline ends. The CDR3 sequence is 12 residues long. CDR3 nucleotide sequence: TGTGCCAGCAGAATCCGGGGGTCCGAGCAGTACTTC. It encodes CASRIRGSEQYF.

The rearrangement joins TRBV18 to TRBJ2-6, with D unresolved. Trimming took 2 bases from V and 0 from J, leaving 2 bases between them. Germline V CDR1 and CDR2: KGHSH, LQKENI. The CDR3 has 14 amino acids. CDR3 sequence reads: CASSPDSGANVLTF. In nucleotides, the CDR3 is TGTGCCAGCTCACCAGACTCTGGGGCCAACGTCCTGACTTTC.

This clone showed up just once. The rearrangement joins TRBV5-4 to TRBJ2-1; the D call may be TRBD1 or TRBD2 (6 bases each). From germline, CDR1 is SGHNT and CDR2 YYREEE (reference sequence). The ends were cut back, 6 bases at V and 2 bases at J, with 15 bases in the middle. CDR3 length: 15 amino acids. The CDR3: CASTQSGAAYNEQFF. The CDR3 DNA follows: TGTGCCAGCACTCAATCGGGGGCCGCCTACAATGAGCAGTTCTTC.

The rearrangement links TRBV9 to TRBJ2-5; D may be TRBD1 (5 bases). Per germline, CDR1 SGDLS and CDR2 YYNGEE. The CDR3 contains 14 residues. Trimming stripped 0 bases from V and 10 bases from J, with 16 bases between. The CDR3 loop reads CASSVAAQGKSQYF. DNA of the CDR3: TGTGCCAGCAGCGTAGCGGCCCAGGGTAAGAGCCAGTACTTC.